This paragraph covers one TCR beta chain sequence. With a J-beta primer mix and a sample-barcoded 5' primer, a second PCR ran about 7 to 12 cycles. TCRdb analysed the 5' RACE reads with MiXCR anew, one entry per CDR3 protein. The table has about 800,000 distinct CDR3 sequences, roughly 25% seen once. There were healthy Caucasian individuals from Russia, aged roughly 6 to 95, serving as donors. Peripheral blood, approximately 10 milliliters per donor, was collected. The source of the sample is a study of blood T cells in healthy people across ages. In the study overall: Every two T cells gave about one barcoded beta molecule via template switching.

The V and J ends lost 5 bases and 2 bases, in that order; junction bases with no gene match: 5. Germline V gives CDR1 SGHTA, CDR2 FQGNSA. This CDR3 is 15 amino acids long. These data were also reused for a study on T cells of mothers and their children.

This clonotype was obtained from a boy aged 5-17 years in good health. Sequencing input: blood. This chain uses TRBV7-2 with TRBJ2-1, with 8 bases identical to TRBD2. In DNA form, the CDR3 reads TGTGCCAGCAGCCAAGCGGGAGTCCCCTACAATGAGCAGTTCTTC. The encoded protein is CASSQAGVPYNEQFF.